This T cell receptor beta chain was sequenced for a study of post-analysis software for immune sequencing data. Findings and caveats of the study: By F measure, strong co-clustering occurred among samples prepared in the same batch.

A note on this clonotype: Its antigen is currently unknown.

Researchers reported that TCR beta cDNA libraries carried unique molecular identifiers. T cells numbering about 0.95 to 10 million gave rise to 500,000 to 600,000 cDNA molecules. TCRdb re-called the PCR reads through MiXCR, storing one row per CDR3 protein. The sample lists roughly 570,000 distinct CDR3 sequences, 34% occurring once. The source of this sequence is a girl aged 2 to 17 with multiple sclerosis. Sequencing was done on a sample of blood.

CDR3 bases: TGTGCCAGCAGCCGGAGAGAAACAGGGCTAAACTATGGCTACACCTTC. It yields the protein CASSRRETGLNYGYTF. The gene calls are TRBV14 and TRBJ1-2, with a possible D match to TRBD1 (6 bases). The V gene lost 4 bases and the J gene lost 2 bases, with 17 bases spanning the gap. This CDR3 spans 16 amino acids. CDR1 SGHDN and CDR2 FVKESK come from the germline V gene.